Below are 26 T cell receptor beta chains sequenced from a single sample in a study of cytomegalovirus exposure and HLA in healthy donors. Researchers ran the PCR with 60 Vbeta and 13 Jbeta primers. Sequencing used immunoSEQ multiplex PCR; TCRdb keeps in-frame clones, though not all of them. The sample includes around 110,000 clones, about 79% of them seen just once. What was sequenced was PBMCs. The receptors come from a man in his thirties or forties in good health and CMV-seropositive.

A few counts support this clone. The V and J genes are TRBV29-1 and TRBJ2-7; D remains ambiguous. V dropped 2 bases and J dropped 3 bases, with 11 bases sitting between them. From germline, CDR1 is SQVTM and CDR2 ANQGSEA. This CDR3 spans 13 amino acids. The CDR3 here is CSVESDPGYEQYF. The CDR3 coding sequence is TGCAGCGTTGAATCGGATCCGGGCTACGAGCAGTACTTC.

V is TRBV7-8 and J is TRBJ1-2; 9 nucleotides align to TRBD1. Germline CDR1 reads SGHVS; CDR2 reads FQNEAQ. This CDR3 comprises 14 residues. Trimming took 5 bases from V and 8 from J; bases not matched to a gene: 9. CDR3 sequence reads: CASSGTGMIGGYTF. In DNA, the CDR3 is TGTGCCAGCAGCGGGACAGGGATGATAGGGGGCTACACCTTC.

This clone came up once. The rearrangement uses TRBV2 and TRBJ2-5; 10 bases are a match to TRBD2. V shed 3 bases and J 1 base; nucleotides not matched to a gene: 5. Germline assignment: CDR1 SNHLY and CDR2 FYNNEI. The length of the CDR3 is 16 residues. CDR3 in amino acids: CASSDLAGESQETQYF. The CDR3 DNA reads as TGTGCCAGCAGTGATCTAGCGGGAGAGTCCCAAGAGACCCAGTACTTC.

The V gene is TRBV4-1, the J gene TRBJ2-2, with 8 bases identical to TRBD1. The CDR3 sequence is 14 residues long. J was trimmed by 9 bases and V by 4 bases; bases with no gene match: 7. Germline CDR1 MGHRA, CDR2 YSYEKL. The CDR3, as DNA: TGCGCCAGCAGCCCCCAACGGACAGGGAGGGAGCTGTTTTTT. Amino acid sequence: CASSPQRTGRELFF.

The chain combines TRBV2 with TRBJ1-1, with 10 nucleotides matching TRBD1. Germline-derived CDR1 and CDR2 are SNHLY and FYNNEI. The CDR3 contains 16 residues. V dropped 6 bases and J dropped 0; count of bases not matched to a gene: 7. The CDR3, as DNA: TGTGCCAGCAGCCCGGGACAGGGGAACATGAACACTGAAGCTTTCTTT. It yields the protein CASSPGQGNMNTEAFF.

The V gene is TRBV15, the J gene TRBJ2-1, with 14 bases that match TRBD2. This CDR3 comprises 19 residues. J lost 4 bases, V lost 1 base, and 9 bases had no gene match. From germline, CDR1 is LNHNV and CDR2 YYDKDF (reference sequence). CDR3 sequence: CATSRAPTSGGAPYNEQFF. CDR3 in DNA: TGTGCCACCAGCAGAGCCCCGACTAGCGGGGGGGCCCCGTACAATGAGCAGTTCTTC. Supplemented by reference TRBV15 and TRBJ2-1, the full variable domain reads DAMVIQNPRYQVTQFGKPVTLSCSQTLNHNVMYWYQQKSSQAPKLLFHYYDKDFNNEADTPDNFQSRRPNTSFCFLDIRSPGLGDTAMYLCATSRAPTSGGAPYNEQFFGPGTRLTVL.

V usage is TRBV13 and J usage is TRBJ2-5; no definite D call. This CDR3 comprises 13 residues. The ends were cut back, 3 bases at V and 5 bases at J, with 10 bases in the middle. Looked up from germline, CDR1 is PRHDT and CDR2 is FYEKMQ (reference sequence). CDR3 loop: CASSFSTGETQYF. The CDR3 DNA sequence: TGTGCCAGCAGCTTTTCGACCGGGGAGACCCAGTACTTC.

This chain links TRBV6-5 with TRBJ1-1; no firm D call. CDR3 length: 12 amino acids. V lost 7 bases and J lost 6, with 12 bases in between. CDR1 and CDR2 (germline): MNHEY, SVGAGI. The CDR3 protein is CASTREEAEAFF. CDR3 coding DNA: TGTGCCAGCACTCGGGAGGAGGCTGAAGCTTTCTTT.

V and J are TRBV28 and TRBJ1-2; 7 bases fit TRBD1. Germline values: CDR1 MDHEN, CDR2 SYDVKM. V lost 8 bases to trimming and J lost 6 bases; unmatched junction nucleotides: 12. This CDR3 comprises 14 residues. This CDR3 reads CASLLSGTENGYTF. The CDR3 DNA reads TGTGCCAGCCTTTTATCGGGGACAGAAAATGGCTACACCTTC.

This rearrangement joins TRBV29-1 to TRBJ1-2; TRBD1 matches at 8 bases. CDR1 is SQVTM and CDR2 is ANQGSEA in the germline V gene. Trimming cost V 7 bases and J 7 bases; bases outside gene matches: 11. The CDR3 is 13 amino acids. The CDR3 DNA reads TGCAGCGGAGCTGGAGGACAGGGATCTGGCTACACCTTC. Encoded protein: CSGAGGQGSGYTF. The entire variable domain, with the rest obtained from reference TRBV29-1 and TRBJ1-2, is as follows: SAVISQKPSRDICQRGTSLTIQCQVDSQVTMMFWYRQQPGQSLTLIATANQGSEATYESGFVIDKFPISRPNLTFSTLTVSNMSPEDSSIYLCSGAGGQGSGYTFGSGTRLTVV.

The chain combines TRBV27 with TRBJ2-7; tentative D call: TRBD2 (6 bases). Deletions cut 2 bases from V and 4 bases from J, with 15 bases between. The germline V gene has CDR1 MNHEY and CDR2 SMNVEV (reference sequence). The CDR3 runs 15 residues. CDR3 bases: TGTGCCAGCAGTTTAGATACCGGGGGAAGATACGAGCAGTACTTC. It is translated as CASSLDTGGRYEQYF.

This chain joins TRBV19 and TRBJ1-3; D is undetermined. Germline V gene sequence: CDR1 LNHDA, CDR2 SQIVND (reference sequence). V lost 4 bases and J 0 bases, leaving 10 bases between the germline ends. The CDR3 spans 15 residues. DNA for the CDR3: TGTGCCAGTAGTACGACGGGAAACTCTGGAAACACCATATATTTT. Protein product: CASSTTGNSGNTIYF.

This clone was picked up a small number of times. The V call is TRBV7-8, the J call TRBJ2-2; 14 positions agree with TRBD2. The V segment lost 5 bases and the J segment 5 bases; nucleotides outside the gene matches: 4. The CDR3 contains 16 residues. Germline CDR1 SGHVS, CDR2 FQNEAQ. The CDR3 DNA follows: TGTGCCAGCAGCCCACGACTAGCGGGAGGGACCGGGGAGCTGTTTTTT. This encodes CASSPRLAGGTGELFF.

This clone was picked up a small number of times. J is TRBJ1-3 and V is TRBV5-1; TRBD1 aligns across 12 bases. The trim removed 4 bases at V and 8 bases at J, leaving 10 bases unmatched. Per germline, CDR1 SGHRS and CDR2 YFSETQ. The CDR3 is 16 residues long. CDR3 protein: CASSMPGQGAGDTIYF. As DNA, the CDR3 is TGCGCCAGCAGCATGCCGGGACAGGGGGCCGGAGACACCATATATTTT.

J is TRBJ1-1 and V is TRBV9, with D perhaps TRBD1 (6 bases). In germline, CDR1 is SGDLS, CDR2 YYNGEE. V lost 3 bases and J lost 4, with 13 bases in between. The CDR3 has 14 residues. As DNA, the CDR3 is TGTGCCAGCAGCGGGGGGGGCCCTCGCACTGAAGCTTTCTTT. Protein: CASSGGGPRTEAFF.

The chain recombines TRBV2 with TRBJ1-5; D is uncertain. V was cut by 0 bases and J by 2 bases, with 8 bases left in between. The CDR3 totals 15 residues. From germline, CDR1 is SNHLY and CDR2 FYNNEI. CDR3 nucleotides: TGTGCCAGCAGTGAAGCCGATACAGGCAATCAGCCCCAGCATTTT. Its protein product is CASSEADTGNQPQHF. The whole variable domain, remainder taken from reference TRBV2 and TRBJ1-5, is EPEVTQTPSHQVTQMGQEVILRCVPISNHLYFYWYRQILGQKVEFLVSFYNNEISEKSEIFDDQFSVERPDGSNFTLKIRSTKLEDSAMYFCASSEADTGNQPQHFGDGTRLSIL.

In its sample, this clone was seen a few times. CDR3 amino acids: CASSQDSLRMASYEQYF. CDR3 nucleotide sequence: TGCGCCAGCAGCCAAGATTCTCTGAGGATGGCCTCCTACGAGCAGTACTTC. The chain employs TRBV4-3 and TRBJ2-7; unclear D gene. Trimming removed 0 bases at V and 0 bases at J, with 15 bases between. The CDR3 has 17 amino acids. From germline, CDR1 is LGHNA and CDR2 YSLEER.

This chain connects TRBV5-4 to TRBJ2-5; 8 bases map to TRBD2. Trimming cost V 5 bases and J 1 base; bases outside gene matches: 7. CDR1 SGHNT and CDR2 YYREEE come from the germline V gene (reference sequence). CDR3 length: 15 residues. The CDR3 loop is CASRGGLGGQETQYF. CDR3 coding DNA: TGTGCCAGCAGGGGGGGACTAGGAGGCCAAGAGACCCAGTACTTC. Based on the CDR3 plus reference TRBV5-4 and TRBJ2-5, the full variable domain is ETGVTQSPTHLIKTRGQQVTLRCSSQSGHNTVSWYQQALGQGPQFIFQYYREEENGRGNFPPRFSGLQFPNYSSELNVNALELDDSALYLCASRGGLGGQETQYFGPGTRLLVL.

The chain combines TRBV28 with TRBJ1-1; D unresolved. The CDR3 runs 13 residues. Per the germline V gene, CDR1 is MDHEN and CDR2 is SYDVKM. V was clipped by 7 bases and J by 4 bases, with 13 bases between them. The CDR3, as DNA: TGTGCCAGCACGTTCCCGCTGGCCACTGAAGCTTTCTTT. This sequence encodes CASTFPLATEAFF.

Concerning this clone itself: At the DNA level, this CDR3 is encoded by other sequences in the same sample as well. The chain employs TRBV4-1 and TRBJ2-5; 9 positions agree with TRBD2. The closer fit of TRBJ2-7 to the DNA end suggests the J call may be wrong. This CDR3 region has 15 residues. CDR1 is MGHRA, CDR2 YSYEKL, per germline. CDR3 in DNA: TGCGCCAGCAGCCAAGAGTTAGCGGGGGACTACGAGCAGTACTTC. Encoded protein: CASSQELAGDYEQYF.

This chain connects TRBV5-1 to TRBJ2-5; TRBD2 agrees at 7 bases. The V and J ends lost 1 base and 2 bases, in that order; junction bases with no gene match: 5. CDR3 length: 15 residues. CDR1 and CDR2 from the germline V gene are SGHRS and YFSETQ. In DNA, the CDR3 is TGCGCCAGCAGCTTGAGTCGGCGGGAGCAAGAGACCCAGTACTTC. Translation: CASSLSRREQETQYF.

The chain joins TRBV19 to TRBJ1-2, with D uncertain. V lost 3 bases and J 2 bases, leaving 7 bases between the germline ends. Germline-derived CDR1 and CDR2 are LNHDA and SQIVND (reference sequence). The CDR3 consists of 13 residues. The CDR3 is CASSMALNYGYTF. Written as DNA, the CDR3 is TGTGCCAGTAGTATGGCTTTGAACTATGGCTACACCTTC.

The rearrangement links TRBV19 to TRBJ1-4; 8 bases are shared with TRBD1. With V trimmed by 6 bases and J by 4 bases, 7 bases remained unmatched. CDR1 is LNHDA and CDR2 is SQIVND in the germline V gene (reference sequence). CDR3 length: 15 residues. CDR3 coding DNA: TGTGCCAGTAGACCTTTGGACAGGGTTAATGAAAAACTGTTTTTT. Residues: CASRPLDRVNEKLFF.

This chain joins TRBV7-6 and TRBJ1-1; tentatively, D is TRBD1 (6 bases). This CDR3 spans 14 amino acids. The germline V gene has CDR1 SGHVS and CDR2 FNYEAQ. V was shortened by 5 bases and J by 0 bases, with 10 bases between the two germline ends. The CDR3 protein is CASSPGHVNTEAFF. CDR3 bases: TGTGCCAGCAGCCCGGGACACGTGAACACTGAAGCTTTCTTT.

The CDR3 coding sequence is TGCGCCACCAAGAGAGTCCTGGGCCCATCCAATGAGCAGTTCTTC. Protein product: CATKRVLGPSNEQFF. This chain joins TRBV4-1 and TRBJ2-1; no definite D call. There are 15 residues in the CDR3. The germline V gene has CDR1 MGHRA and CDR2 YSYEKL. V gave up 10 bases and J gave up 6 bases, with 22 bases separating them.

The chain is built from TRBV9 and TRBJ2-7, with 8 bases lining up with TRBD1. This CDR3 contains 18 residues. The trim removed 0 bases at V and 2 bases at J, leaving 13 bases unmatched. Looked up from germline, CDR1 is SGDLS and CDR2 is YYNGEE. CDR3 DNA sequence: TGTGCCAGCAGCGTAGCCGCCGCTGTTGGACAGGGTGCCTACGAGCAGTACTTC. Its translation is CASSVAAAVGQGAYEQYF.